These 18 T cell receptor beta chains share one sample of origin, sequenced in a study of beta chain features in type 1 diabetes. The study reverse transcribed the entire isolated RNA, so it sequenced expressed TCRB transcripts. Some clones are missing from TCRdb's copy, which holds only in-frame ones; the method was immunoSEQ multiplex PCR. The table includes 300,000 to 450,000 clones, around 12% detected once. The sample was naive CD4+ T cells from blood. These TCRs come from a man aged 18-30 years in good health.

The sample holds a few counts of this clone. This same CDR3 is encoded by further DNA sequences in the sample. The rearrangement links TRBV19 to TRBJ2-5; 8 nucleotides line up with TRBD1. Germline assignment: CDR1 LNHDA and CDR2 SQIVND (reference sequence). The CDR3 is 15 residues long. The V gene end was trimmed by 3 bases and the J gene end by 2 bases; junction bases not matched to a gene: 5. In DNA, the CDR3 is TGTGCCAGTAGTATCAGTGGACAGGGACAAGAGACCCAGTACTTC. This gives the protein CASSISGQGQETQYF.

This clone was recorded a few times. The chain employs TRBV9 and TRBJ2-7, with D maybe TRBD2 (6 bases). Germline V gene data show CDR1 as SGDLS and CDR2 as YYNGEE. V lost 0 bases, J lost 1 base, and 20 bases lay in between. The CDR3 has 18 residues. The CDR3 nucleotides read TGTGCCAGCAGCGTAGGATCATCTGGGGGGAGCCATTCCTACGAGCAGTACTTC. Translation: CASSVGSSGGSHSYEQYF.

This clone was counted between two and nine times. The chain uses TRBV28 and TRBJ2-7; 7 bases fit TRBD1. Trimming at V came to 5 bases and at J to 4 bases, leaving 8 bases not matched to a gene. This CDR3 contains 14 residues. The V gene's germline CDR1 is MDHEN and CDR2 SYDVKM. CDR3 loop: CASSASGTAYEQYF. The CDR3 DNA reads as TGTGCCAGCAGTGCCTCCGGGACAGCGTACGAGCAGTACTTC.

This clone was seen more than once but under ten times. This chain uses TRBV15 with TRBJ2-7, with 8 bases that match TRBD1. J lost 6 bases, V lost 4 bases, and 11 bases had no gene match. This CDR3 has 15 amino acids. Germline lookup yields CDR1 LNHNV and CDR2 YYDKDF (reference sequence). This chain's CDR3 is CATSTRTGLTGEQYF. The DNA for the CDR3 is TGTGCCACCAGCACTCGGACAGGGTTAACTGGCGAGCAGTACTTC.

This chain connects TRBV6-5 to TRBJ2-1; tentatively, D is TRBD2 (5 bases). This CDR3 region has 13 residues. Germline assignment: CDR1 MNHEY and CDR2 SVGAGI. Trimming took off 6 bases at V and 5 bases at J, with 11 bases between the two ends. This chain's CDR3 is CASREAPHNEQFF. The CDR3 bases are TGTGCCAGCAGGGAGGCTCCACACAATGAGCAGTTCTTC.

The rearrangement joins TRBV5-6 to TRBJ1-1, with 7 bases matching TRBD1. The CDR3 extends over 14 amino acids. CDR1 is SGHDT, CDR2 YYEEEE, per germline. The junction had 7 bases not matched to a gene; V was cut back by 4 bases and J by 4 bases. CDR3 residues: CASSRQGVRTEAFF. The CDR3 nucleotides are TGTGCCAGCAGCCGTCAGGGGGTCCGCACTGAAGCTTTCTTT.

V and J are TRBV7-2 and TRBJ1-5; possibly TRBD1 for D (5 bases). The CDR3 consists of 16 residues. Per the germline V gene, CDR1 is SGHTA and CDR2 is FQGNSA. V lost 5 bases, J lost 5 bases, and 19 bases lay in between. This CDR3 is CASSLNAQGLYQPQHF. In nucleotides, the CDR3 is TGTGCCAGCAGCCTCAATGCCCAGGGCCTCTATCAGCCCCAGCATTTT.

This clone has just a few counts. This rearrangement joins TRBV5-1 to TRBJ1-2; D perhaps matches TRBD1 (6 bases). CDR3 length equals 15 residues. Germline CDR1 is SGHRS and CDR2 is YFSETQ. Trimming removed 2 bases from V and 3 bases from J, with 14 bases in between. The CDR3: CASSLRTGTDYGYTF. Written as DNA, the CDR3 is TGCGCCAGCAGCTTACGAACAGGGACGGACTATGGCTACACCTTC.

DNA of the CDR3: TGTGCCAGCAGTGGAGGGGGCCACACAGATACGCAGTATTTT. Protein sequence: CASSGGGHTDTQYF. V gene TRBV6-1 combines with J gene TRBJ2-3; 7 bases are shared with TRBD1. V dropped 4 bases and J dropped 2; count of bases not matched to a gene: 3. From germline, CDR1 is MNHNS and CDR2 SASEGT. This CDR3 is built from 14 residues.

CDR3 loop: CASSPTGTSGQETQYF. CDR3 in DNA: TGTGCCAGCAGCCCCACCGGGACTAGCGGGCAAGAGACCCAGTACTTC. The chain recombines TRBV9 with TRBJ2-5; 12 bases match TRBD2. The CDR3 is made up of 16 amino acids. Germline CDR1 reads SGDLS; CDR2 reads YYNGEE. After removal of 4 bases from V and 2 bases from J, the junction contained 6 bases not matched to a gene.

This clone was picked up a small number of times. The chain recombines TRBV7-8 with TRBJ1-5, with unresolved D. This CDR3 has 14 amino acids. Germline values: CDR1 SGHVS, CDR2 FQNEAQ. V was pared by 1 base and J by 2 bases, with 6 bases between. CDR3 DNA sequence: TGTGCCAGCAGCTTAGTTGAGGGCAATCAGCCCCAGCATTTT. This codes for CASSLVEGNQPQHF.

The V and J genes are TRBV5-6 and TRBJ2-7; TRBD1 matches 9 bases. After removal of 3 bases from V and 3 bases from J, the junction contained 7 bases not matched to a gene. Germline V gene lookup returns CDR1 SGHDT and CDR2 YYEEEE. The CDR3 is 15 residues long. The CDR3 coding sequence is TGTGCCAGCAGCTCCACTCGACAGGGGGTCTACGAGCAGTACTTC. Translation gives CASSSTRQGVYEQYF.

The chain couples TRBV29-1 to TRBJ2-5; D remains ambiguous. V shed 4 bases and J shed 3 bases, with 9 bases lying between them. CDR3 length equals 12 residues. Germline CDR1 is SQVTM and CDR2 is ANQGSEA. The CDR3 protein is CSVVRYEETQYF. The CDR3 DNA sequence: TGCAGCGTTGTTCGGTATGAAGAGACCCAGTACTTC.

The rearrangement links TRBV6-5 to TRBJ1-1; D not resolved. V lost 5 bases and J 2 bases, leaving 9 bases between the germline ends. The germline V gene has CDR1 MNHEY and CDR2 SVGAGI. The CDR3 is 13 residues long. The CDR3 sequence: CASSTPGNTEAFF. The CDR3 nucleotides read TGTGCCAGCAGTACCCCGGGAAACACTGAAGCTTTCTTT.

This clone was seen a handful of times. J is TRBJ2-1 and V is TRBV19; D perhaps matches TRBD1 (5 bases). This CDR3 region has 15 residues. Germline CDR1 and CDR2: LNHDA and SQIVND (reference sequence). Trimming cost V 3 bases and J 2 bases, with 11 bases left between them. The CDR3 bases are TGTGCCAGTAGTATTGCTAGGGGAACCTACAATGAGCAGTTCTTC. This translates into CASSIARGTYNEQFF.

This clone was detected a few times. The CDR3 spells CSVEVLGGQKINTEAFF. The CDR3 DNA reads TGCAGCGTTGAGGTGTTAGGAGGACAGAAAATAAACACTGAAGCTTTCTTT. The chain links TRBV29-1 to TRBJ1-1, with a possible D match to TRBD1 (6 bases). V shed 3 bases and J shed 2 bases, with 22 bases lying between them. The CDR3 contains 17 residues. CDR1 and CDR2 from the germline V gene are SQVTM and ANQGSEA. Combining the CDR3 with reference TRBV29-1 and TRBJ1-1 gives the whole variable domain SAVISQKPSRDICQRGTSLTIQCQVDSQVTMMFWYRQQPGQSLTLIATANQGSEATYESGFVIDKFPISRPNLTFSTLTVSNMSPEDSSIYLCSVEVLGGQKINTEAFFGQGTRLTVV.

The J gene is TRBJ1-6, the V gene TRBV9; 7 bases are a match to TRBD1. The CDR3 consists of 15 residues. V dropped 3 bases and J dropped 6; count of bases not matched to a gene: 6. Per germline, CDR1 SGDLS and CDR2 YYNGEE. The CDR3 loop is CASSERSGGNSPLHF. Here the CDR3 DNA reads TGTGCCAGCAGCGAAAGGTCAGGGGGTAATTCACCCCTCCACTTT.

The chain is built from TRBV30 and TRBJ2-7; possible D gene TRBD2, 6 bases. The V end lost 7 bases, the J end lost 2 bases, and 15 bases lay between the germline ends. From germline, CDR1 is GTSNPN and CDR2 SVGIG (reference sequence). The CDR3 loop spans 13 amino acids. As DNA, the CDR3 is TGTGCCTACGCCCGGGACTCCCCCTACGAGCAGTACTTC. Translation gives CAYARDSPYEQYF.